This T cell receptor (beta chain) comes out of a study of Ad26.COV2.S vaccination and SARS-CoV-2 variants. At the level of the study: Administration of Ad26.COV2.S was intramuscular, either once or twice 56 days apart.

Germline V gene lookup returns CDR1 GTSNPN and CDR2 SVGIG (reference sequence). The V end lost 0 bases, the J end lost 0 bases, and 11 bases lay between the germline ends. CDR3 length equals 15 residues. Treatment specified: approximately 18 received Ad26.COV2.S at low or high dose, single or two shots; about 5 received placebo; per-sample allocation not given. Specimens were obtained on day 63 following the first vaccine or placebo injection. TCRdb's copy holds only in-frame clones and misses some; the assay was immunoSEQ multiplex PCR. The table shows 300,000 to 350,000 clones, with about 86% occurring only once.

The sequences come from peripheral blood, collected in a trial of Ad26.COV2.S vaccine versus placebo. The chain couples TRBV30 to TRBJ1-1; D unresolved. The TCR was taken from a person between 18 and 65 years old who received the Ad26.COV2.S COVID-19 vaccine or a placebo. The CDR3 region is CAWSVRGPLNTEAFF. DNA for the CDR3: TGTGCCTGGAGTGTACGGGGTCCCTTGAACACTGAAGCTTTCTTT.